One T cell receptor beta chain is described in this entry. This clonotype is large (0.1 to 1%) in its sample. No base quality values were provided; no much bigger clone lies one nucleotide off. PBMCs were stained with CellTrace CFSE and grown for more than 5 days in RPMI containing about 8% human serum and peptide pools at 1 ug/mL each. On a BD FACSAria, proliferating CD4 T cells were sorted without fixation as live CD56-CD19-CD16-CD3+CD4+ CFSE-low cells. The enrolled adults were healthy and tested seronegative for ZIKV, JEV, YFV, DENV and WNV on microneutralization screening. The samples were drawn from a phase 1 trial of an alum-adjuvanted Zika purified-inactivated virus (ZPIV) vaccine that was randomized, double-blinded and placebo-controlled. Peripheral blood mononuclear cells were isolated using a standard procedure and kept frozen in liquid nitrogen until needed. The method behind the library was 5' RACE. Before sequencing, the TCRbeta libraries were pooled in amounts proportional to the number of cells sorted for each library. Total RNA was extracted from sorted cells with RNAzol RT, and cDNA was synthesized with an oligo(dT) primer and a template-switching oligo. Using Kapa HiFi, PCR amplified the TCRbeta V-CDR3-J region between a SMARTer oligo primer and a TCRbeta constant-region primer. Illumina adaptors and sample-specific index barcodes were added in a second PCR, followed by HighPrep bead cleanup and Bioanalyzer confirmation of a band of roughly 650 bp. Libraries were sequenced on an Illumina MiSeq with 2x151 bp paired-end reads. The authors processed their data as follows. An in-house Java program demultiplexed the reads, while MiXCR assigned TCRbeta annotations and counted clonotypes. Repertoire overlap was measured with Morisita-Horn indices from the R package vegan, along with UPGMA clustering and Circos plots of recurring clonotypes. Shannon diversity and richness were each normalized to the maximum value possible given the input cell numbers, so the resulting values fell between 0 and 1. CDR3beta sequences were aligned with MUSCLE, distances were computed with SeqinR, and multidimensional scaling was plotted in R. TCRdb redid the processing of the public reads, applying fastp at Q25 and MiXCR, and retained in-frame beta chains. Every distinct CDR3 protein forms one entry, paired with its most common genes and DNA. TCRdb's processing, not the authors', yielded these V and J calls. The sample has approximately 140 distinct CDR3 sequences on record, roughly a tenth of them singletons. The ten largest clonotypes hold under 60% of the sample.

This sample was taken from a study of Japanese encephalitis immunity and Zika vaccine responses listed by TCRdb under 2021. With respect to the entire study: Three 5.0 ug doses of alum-adjuvanted ZPIV were administered to included participants at weeks 0, 4 and 28. Two to three months ahead of the first ZPIV dose, about a dozen participants were given JEV vaccine (IXIARO) as a two-dose regimen with the doses 28 days apart. One dose of YFV vaccine (YF-VAX) was administered before ZPIV to eleven to twelve participants, and several participants were flavivirus-naive. For TCR sequencing, roughly six representative participants were selected from each pre-vaccination group, and samples were taken at week 0 (after pre-vaccination, before ZPIV) and at week 52. TCR repertoires were also analyzed from three flavivirus-naive individuals at weeks 2, 6 and 52 after starting ZPIV vaccination. For stimulations, either ZIKV structural-protein peptide pools divided into flavivirus-conserved and non-conserved sets or JEV or YFV peptides matching the pre-vaccination were used. ZIKV peptides were 15-mers overlapping by 11 residues, selected for NetMHCpan/NetMHCII-predicted epitopes with affinity below 50 nM. The study examined whether earlier vaccination against Japanese encephalitis virus (JEV) or yellow fever virus (YFV) influenced CD4 T cell responses to the Zika vaccine. The research as a whole found: Peptide-pool deconvolution was not performed because of sample size limitations, and consequently the individual peptides driving cross-reactive responses were not identified. In JEV-pre-vaccinated donors, the repertoire richness of CD4 T cells responding to conserved ZIKV epitopes decreased significantly after ZPIV. JEV-pre-vaccinated donors showed higher repertoire similarity across time-points and stimulations than YFV-pre-vaccinated donors, indicating more clonotypes common to ZIKV and JEV stimulation. Rather than the whole vaccinated cohort, the analysis covered just a subset of trial participants, namely those who received three doses and had adequate samples. The samples grouped by participant and showed no similarity across individuals, which suggests that no public TCRs were detected. Only a few individuals showed CD8 T cell responses to the ZIKV peptide pools, and those responses were of very low magnitude.

Including cysteine and phenylalanine, the CDR3 has 15 amino acids. CDR3 DNA is the only sequence kept; it has 45 bases, read in frame from the first base. CDR1 and CDR2, per the germline V gene, are LGHNA and YSLEER. V loses 1 base, J loses 3 bases, and the germline ends lie 10 bases apart. Sequences were derived from antigen-activated CD4+ T cells from blood, cultured, sampled during a Zika inactivated vaccine study. Recombination linked TRBV4-3 to TRBJ1-3, and TRBD1 may be the D gene, going by 5 matching bases. This TCR was sampled from an adult woman who received an inactivated Zika virus vaccine. The CDR3 region has the sequence CASSQVGESGNTIYF. In nucleotides, the sequence is TGCGCCAGCAGCCAAGTGGGGGAAAGTGGAAACACCATATATTTT.